Shown below are 5 T cell receptor beta chains from a single sample sequenced in a study of blood T cell repertoires in COVID-19. Produced via immunoSEQ multiplex PCR; TCRdb's table is partial and in-frame only. The sample contains about 330,000 clones, 92% of which appear only once. The specimen was PBMCs or T cells enriched from blood (not recorded which). All receptors come from a woman in her 30s who had recovered from COVID-19.

The chain joins TRBV7-2 to TRBJ1-6, with D possibly TRBD1 on 6 matching bases. This CDR3 is built from 14 residues. Germline CDR1 reads SGHTA; CDR2 reads FQGNSA. The V end was cut by 4 bases, the J end by 11 bases, with 15 bases between. CDR3 sequence (DNA): TGTGCCAGCAGCTATGACAGGTCCGCGGCACCCCTCCACTTT. It is translated as CASSYDRSAAPLHF.

This chain connects TRBV27 to TRBJ2-1, with 10 bases matching TRBD1. Germline V gene sequence: CDR1 MNHEY, CDR2 SMNVEV (reference sequence). This CDR3 comprises 18 residues. Trimming at V came to 3 bases and at J to 0 bases, leaving 8 bases not matched to a gene. The CDR3 nucleotides are TGTGCCAGCAGTTTGGGCGATTGGACAGGGGGCTCCTACAATGAGCAGTTCTTC. The encoded protein is CASSLGDWTGGSYNEQFF.

The rearrangement links TRBV28 to TRBJ1-2; 7 bases map to TRBD1. Germline V lookup: CDR1 MDHEN, CDR2 SYDVKM. The CDR3 is 13 residues long. The V and J ends lost 7 bases and 2 bases, in that order; junction bases with no gene match: 4. The CDR3 region is CASNPTGNYGYTF. Here the CDR3 DNA reads TGTGCCAGCAACCCGACAGGGAACTATGGCTACACCTTC.

This chain joins TRBV6-6 and TRBJ1-5; D unresolved. This CDR3 spans 16 amino acids. CDR1 and CDR2 from the germline V gene are MNHNY and SVGAGI (reference sequence). The V and J ends lost 3 bases and 1 base respectively, with 13 bases between them. The CDR3 is CASSYEVPSSNQPQHF. CDR3 nucleotide sequence: TGTGCCAGCAGTTATGAGGTGCCCTCAAGCAATCAGCCCCAGCATTTT.

The rearrangement uses TRBV7-2 and TRBJ1-1; D may be TRBD1 (5 bases). Germline V gene sequence: CDR1 SGHTA, CDR2 FQGNSA. V was shortened by 1 base and J by 3 bases, with 9 bases between the two germline ends. CDR3 size: 14 residues. CDR3 sequence: CASSLGSGYTEAFF. The DNA of the CDR3 is TGTGCCAGCAGCTTAGGCTCAGGGTACACTGAAGCTTTCTTT.